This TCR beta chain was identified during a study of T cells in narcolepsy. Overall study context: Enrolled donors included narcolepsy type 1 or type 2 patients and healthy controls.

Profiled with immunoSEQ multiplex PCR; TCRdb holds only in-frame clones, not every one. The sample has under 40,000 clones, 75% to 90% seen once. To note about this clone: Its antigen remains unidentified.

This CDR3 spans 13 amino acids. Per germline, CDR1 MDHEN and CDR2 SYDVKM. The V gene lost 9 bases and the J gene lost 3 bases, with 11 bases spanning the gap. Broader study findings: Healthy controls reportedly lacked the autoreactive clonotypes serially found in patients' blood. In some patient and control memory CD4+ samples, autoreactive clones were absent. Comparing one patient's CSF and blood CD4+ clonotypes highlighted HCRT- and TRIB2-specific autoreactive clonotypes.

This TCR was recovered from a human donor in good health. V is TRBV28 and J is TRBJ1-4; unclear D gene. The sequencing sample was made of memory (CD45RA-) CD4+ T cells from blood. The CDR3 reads CASQSGANEKLFF. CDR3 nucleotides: TGTGCCAGTCAGAGTGGGGCTAATGAAAAACTGTTTTTT.